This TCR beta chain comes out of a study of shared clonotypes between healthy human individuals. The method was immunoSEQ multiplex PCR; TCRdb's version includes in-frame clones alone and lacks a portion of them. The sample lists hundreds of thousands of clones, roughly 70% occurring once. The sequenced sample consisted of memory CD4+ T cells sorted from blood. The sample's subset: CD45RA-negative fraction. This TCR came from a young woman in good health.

The CDR3 here is CASRVTGTGSLEQYF. For the CDR3, the DNA is TGTGCCAGCAGAGTGACCGGGACAGGGTCCCTCGAGCAGTACTTC. The J gene is TRBJ2-7, the V gene TRBV5-4; 9 bases map to TRBD1. CDR3 length equals 15 residues. The J segment lost 6 bases and the V segment lost 5 bases, leaving 12 bases of the junction unmatched. Germline CDR1 is SGHNT and CDR2 is YYREEE (reference sequence).